The 11 T cell receptor beta chains below were found in one sample sequenced in a study of vaccination and CD4 T cells after COVID-19. These receptors have no known antigen. Treatment here: 10-day PBMC culture with coronavirus spike peptide pools or control peptides (ViraFEST assay). The Oncomine TCR Beta short-read assay was what sequenced the DNA obtained from cultured CD4+ T cells. One entry per CDR3 protein, called by TCRdb with MiXCR from the PCR reads. There are about 21,000 distinct CDR3 sequences in the sample; less than 55% occur only once, and approximately 16% lies in the top ten. Sequenced material: CD4+ T cells from blood, cultured in vitro. The receptor source for this set is a human donor who had recovered from COVID-19.

The CDR3 sequence: CASSREDRGSGDSYEQYF. The DNA for the CDR3 is TGTGCCAGCTCACGAGAGGACAGGGGAAGTGGGGATTCCTACGAGCAGTACTTC. The chain carries TRBV18 and TRBJ2-7; 9 nucleotides line up with TRBD1. In germline, CDR1 is KGHSH, CDR2 LQKENI. The junction had 14 bases not matched to a gene; V was cut back by 4 bases and J by 1 base. The CDR3 has 18 residues.

The rearrangement uses TRBV20-1 and TRBJ2-1, with TRBD1 as a possible D gene (6 bases). Looked up from germline, CDR1 is DFQATT and CDR2 is SNEGSKA (reference sequence). The ends were cut back, 3 bases at V and 10 bases at J, with 25 bases in the middle. CDR3 size: 16 residues. The CDR3 here is CSARFPTGGIRSEQFF. The CDR3 DNA sequence: TGCAGTGCTAGGTTCCCGACAGGTGGGATTCGTAGCGAGCAGTTCTTC.

The V and J genes are TRBV20-1 and TRBJ2-4; D gene uncertain. This CDR3 contains 14 residues. Germline V gene lookup returns CDR1 DFQATT and CDR2 SNEGSKA (reference sequence). V lost 3 bases, J lost 2 bases, and 11 bases lay in between. The CDR3, as DNA: TGCAGTGCTAGTTGGTCGATGACCAAAAACATTCAGTACTTC. Its protein product is CSASWSMTKNIQYF.

The chain recombines TRBV6-1 with TRBJ1-2; no definite D call. This CDR3 has 13 residues. Germline V lookup: CDR1 MNHNS, CDR2 SASEGT. Trimming took 6 bases from V and 4 from J, leaving 12 bases between them. CDR3 in amino acids: CASRTGSLYGYTF. Here the CDR3 DNA reads TGTGCCAGCAGGACCGGGAGCCTCTATGGCTACACCTTC.

The chain joins TRBV7-3 to TRBJ2-2; no firm D call. Germline V CDR1 and CDR2: SGHTA, FQGTGA. The CDR3 is 14 residues long. The V end was cut by 1 base, the J end by 7 bases, with 10 bases between. CDR3 loop: CASSLRIGDGELFF. The CDR3 region has the DNA TGTGCCAGCAGCTTAAGGATTGGGGACGGGGAGCTGTTTTTT.

The gene calls are TRBV6-5 and TRBJ2-2, with 7 bases aligning to TRBD2. V lost 2 bases to trimming and J lost 2 bases; unmatched junction nucleotides: 8. From germline, CDR1 is MNHEY and CDR2 SVGAGI. This CDR3 is 17 amino acids long. This chain's CDR3 is CASSYDGGGINTGELFF. The CDR3 nucleotides read TGTGCCAGCAGTTACGATGGGGGGGGGATCAACACCGGGGAGCTGTTTTTT.

V gene TRBV6-2 or TRBV6-3 combines with J gene TRBJ1-2, with D uncertain. Trimming removed 2 bases from V and 8 bases from J, with 12 bases in between. The CDR3 spans 13 residues. CDR1 and CDR2 from the germline V gene are MNHEY and SVGEGT. Here the CDR3 DNA reads TGTGCCAGCAGTTACAAGTCCTTGAGCGGCTACACCTTC. This encodes CASSYKSLSGYTF.

The rearrangement links TRBV19 to TRBJ2-1; 14 bases align to TRBD2. From germline, CDR1 is LNHDA and CDR2 SQIVND (reference sequence). V dropped 6 bases and J dropped 10; count of bases not matched to a gene: 11. This CDR3 spans 16 amino acids. The CDR3 DNA reads as TGTGCCAGTAGGACTAGCGGGAGGGCCCTTAATCAGGAGCAGTTCTTC. Encoded protein: CASRTSGRALNQEQFF.

V and J are TRBV19 and TRBJ2-2, with a weak D call TRBD2 (5 bases). V was cut by 3 bases and J by 2 bases, with 10 bases left in between. Germline-derived CDR1 and CDR2 are LNHDA and SQIVND (reference sequence). This CDR3 region has 15 residues. The CDR3 coding sequence is TGTGCCAGTAGTATTGCGACTATAAACACCGGGGAGCTGTTTTTT. Protein product: CASSIATINTGELFF.

The genes are TRBV27 and TRBJ1-2, with 9 bases aligning to TRBD1. The CDR3 spans 11 residues. V was clipped by 10 bases and J by 7 bases; unmatched bases: 4. Germline V gene data show CDR1 as MNHEY and CDR2 as SMNVEV (reference sequence). The CDR3 DNA reads as TGTGCCACCGGGACAGGGCGTGGCTACACCTTC. Amino acids: CATGTGRGYTF.

This chain uses TRBV19 with TRBJ2-2, with TRBD1 as a possible D gene (6 bases). This CDR3 comprises 16 residues. Germline V gives CDR1 LNHDA, CDR2 SQIVND (reference sequence). Trimming took 5 bases from V and 3 from J, leaving 16 bases between them. The CDR3 sequence: CASSPQGGGHTGELFF. The CDR3 DNA follows: TGTGCCAGTAGTCCACAAGGTGGGGGCCACACCGGGGAGCTGTTTTTT.